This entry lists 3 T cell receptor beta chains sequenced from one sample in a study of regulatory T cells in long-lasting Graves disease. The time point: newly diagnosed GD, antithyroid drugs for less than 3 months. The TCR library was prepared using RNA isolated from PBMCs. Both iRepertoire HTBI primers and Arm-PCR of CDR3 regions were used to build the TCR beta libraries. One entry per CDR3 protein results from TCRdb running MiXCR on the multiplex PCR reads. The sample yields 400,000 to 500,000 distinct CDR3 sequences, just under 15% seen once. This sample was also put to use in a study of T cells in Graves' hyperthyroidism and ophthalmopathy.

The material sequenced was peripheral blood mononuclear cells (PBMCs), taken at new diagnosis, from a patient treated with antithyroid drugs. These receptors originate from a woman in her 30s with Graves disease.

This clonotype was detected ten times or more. CDR3 in amino acids: CASSLYEQYF. The DNA of the CDR3 is TGTGCCAGCAGTCTGTACGAGCAGTACTTC. The V call is TRBV28, the J call TRBJ2-7; D not certain. Deletions cut 5 bases from V and 4 bases from J, with 3 bases between. Germline CDR1 and CDR2: MDHEN and SYDVKM. The CDR3 runs to 10 residues.

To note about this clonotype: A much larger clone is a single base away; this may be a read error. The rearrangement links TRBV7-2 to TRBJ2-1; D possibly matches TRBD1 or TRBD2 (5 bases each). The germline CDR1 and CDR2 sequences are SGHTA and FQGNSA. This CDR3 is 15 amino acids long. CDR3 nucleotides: TGTGCCAGCAGCTTATATGTGGGACGAGGAAATGATCAGTTCTTC. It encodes CASSLYVGRGNDQFF.

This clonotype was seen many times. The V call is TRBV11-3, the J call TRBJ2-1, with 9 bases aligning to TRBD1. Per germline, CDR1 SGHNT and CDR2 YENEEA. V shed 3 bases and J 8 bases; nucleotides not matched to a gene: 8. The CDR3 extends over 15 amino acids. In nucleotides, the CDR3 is TGTGCCAGCAGCTTTGGGACAGGGATCGGCGATGAGCAGTTCTTC. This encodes CASSFGTGIGDEQFF.